The 24 T cell receptor beta chains presented below share a single source sample, sequenced in a study of CD8+ T cells in alopecia areata. cDNA prepared by RNA extraction and subsequent reverse transcription served as the template for sequencing. Some clones are missing from TCRdb's copy, which holds only in-frame ones; the method was immunoSEQ multiplex PCR. The sample lists about 180,000 clones; approximately 56% were seen once. This specimen was CD4+ T cells sorted from blood, taken at week 0. The receptors shown here come from a human donor with alopecia areata.

This chain connects TRBV6-1 to TRBJ2-1; no reliable D call. CDR3 length equals 12 residues. V lost 2 bases, J lost 7 bases, and 6 bases lay in between. Per the germline V gene, CDR1 is MNHNS and CDR2 is SASEGT. CDR3 coding DNA: TGTGCCAGCAGTGAACAGGCGAATGAGCAGTTCTTC. It translates to CASSEQANEQFF.

V is TRBV7-9 and J is TRBJ2-3, with D unclear. The CDR3 has 12 residues. CDR1 and CDR2 from the germline V gene are SEHNR and FQNEAQ (reference sequence). Trimming pared 2 bases from V and 5 bases from J, leaving 5 bases between. The CDR3 DNA sequence: TGTGCCAGCAGCTTAATGCTAGATACGCAGTATTTT. It specifies CASSLMLDTQYF.

This clone was observed a handful of times. Written as DNA, the CDR3 is TGTGCCAGCAGTTACAGCCTAGCGGCGTCGCACGAGCAGTACTTC. It translates to CASSYSLAASHEQYF. This chain links TRBV6-5 with TRBJ2-7; 7 nucleotides align to TRBD2. Per germline, CDR1 MNHEY and CDR2 SVGAGI. V shed 2 bases, J shed 5 bases, and the junction held 9 bases outside the gene matches. The CDR3 contains 15 residues.

The J gene is TRBJ1-5, the V gene TRBV4-2; no definite D call. Germline V gene sequence: CDR1 LGHNA, CDR2 YNFKEQ. Trimming left V 0 bases short and J 7 bases short, with 7 bases between. This CDR3 has 13 residues. This chain's CDR3 is CASSQDLRQPQHF. Written as DNA, the CDR3 is TGTGCCAGCAGCCAAGATCTTAGGCAGCCCCAGCATTTT.

The chain carries TRBV30 and TRBJ2-5; D might be TRBD1 (6 bases). Trimming left V 1 base short and J 7 bases short, with 13 bases between. This CDR3 region has 13 residues. Germline V gene data show CDR1 as GTSNPN and CDR2 as SVGIG (reference sequence). The CDR3 reads CAWSETLGGTQYF. For the CDR3, the DNA is TGTGCCTGGAGTGAGACGTTAGGGGGGACCCAGTACTTC.

The table lists this clone with a count of one. Written as DNA, the CDR3 is TGTGCCAGCAGTGAGCCTGGAGGGACCCAAGAGACCCAGTACTTC. Translating gives CASSEPGGTQETQYF. This chain uses TRBV2 with TRBJ2-5; perhaps TRBD2 as D (6 bases). The length of the CDR3 is 15 residues. CDR1 SNHLY and CDR2 FYNNEI come from the germline V gene. V lost 3 bases and J lost 1, with 12 bases in between.

This clone was counted only a few times. V usage is TRBV30 and J usage is TRBJ2-6; 7 bases map to TRBD2. The junction had 8 bases not matched to a gene; V was cut back by 4 bases and J by 5 bases. The V gene's germline CDR1 is GTSNPN and CDR2 SVGIG (reference sequence). The CDR3 covers 15 residues. CDR3 residues: CAWTRGEGRANVLTF. The CDR3 region has the DNA TGTGCCTGGACCCGAGGGGAGGGAAGGGCCAACGTCCTGACTTTC.

The rearrangement uses TRBV6-5 and TRBJ1-1; no firm D call. CDR1 is MNHEY, CDR2 SVGAGI, per germline. This CDR3 is built from 14 residues. V lost 5 bases, J lost 1 base, and 11 bases lay in between. The CDR3 DNA is TGTGCCAGCAGTCTCGGGCCAGCGAACACTGAAGCTTTCTTT. This gives the protein CASSLGPANTEAFF.

This clone was detected once. The rearrangement joins TRBV2 to TRBJ1-1; D is unclear. The V and J ends lost 6 bases and 3 bases respectively, with 2 bases between them. CDR1 is SNHLY and CDR2 is FYNNEI in the germline V gene. The CDR3 is made up of 10 amino acids. The CDR3 DNA sequence: TGTGCCAGCAGGTACACTGAAGCTTTCTTT. Translation: CASRYTEAFF.

A few counts support this clone. This chain connects TRBV25-1 to TRBJ1-5, with D unclear. Germline CDR1 MGHDK, CDR2 SYGVNS. The CDR3 sequence is 14 residues long. The V end lost 4 bases, the J end lost 0 bases, and 7 bases lay between the germline ends. CDR3 loop: CASSGSVSNQPQHF. The CDR3 nucleotides are TGTGCCAGCAGTGGGTCGGTTAGCAATCAGCCCCAGCATTTT.

CDR3 sequence (DNA): TGTGCCAGCAGCGCCACAACAGGCTTCTCTGGGGCCAACGTCCTGACTTTC. As protein: CASSATTGFSGANVLTF. This chain uses TRBV9 with TRBJ2-6; D possibly corresponds to TRBD1 (5 bases). V was clipped by 3 bases and J by 0 bases, with 13 bases between them. The CDR3 runs 17 residues. Germline CDR1 and CDR2: SGDLS and YYNGEE.

This chain links TRBV7-9 with TRBJ2-7, with D possibly being TRBD2 (5 bases). Germline V gives CDR1 SEHNR, CDR2 FQNEAQ (reference sequence). CDR3 length: 14 residues. V was clipped by 4 bases and J by 0 bases, with 10 bases between them. The CDR3 sequence is CASSSGLHSYEQYF. CDR3 nucleotides: TGTGCCAGCAGCTCTGGACTCCACTCCTACGAGCAGTACTTC.

This clone was counted once. This chain uses TRBV29-1 with TRBJ2-2; D not resolved. Germline V gene data show CDR1 as SQVTM and CDR2 as ANQGSEA. CDR3 length: 12 residues. V lost 8 bases and J lost 4, with 11 bases in between. The CDR3, as DNA: TGCAGCTCAAAAAGCTTCACCGGGGAGCTGTTTTTT. Protein: CSSKSFTGELFF.

This chain connects TRBV25-1 to TRBJ1-6, with 8 bases identical to TRBD1. With V trimmed by 5 bases and J by 6 bases, 6 bases remained unmatched. CDR3 length equals 15 residues. CDR1 MGHDK and CDR2 SYGVNS come from the germline V gene. The DNA of the CDR3 is TGTGCCAGCAGTCCCCGGGACAGGATTAATTCACCCCTCCACTTT. Its protein is CASSPRDRINSPLHF.

The rearrangement uses TRBV11-2 and TRBJ2-3; maybe TRBD2 (6 bases). The CDR3 has 14 residues. Trimming shortened V by 3 bases and J by 4 bases, and 11 bases separated the two germline ends. Germline V CDR1 and CDR2: SGHAT, FQNNGV. Written as DNA, the CDR3 is TGTGCCAGCAGCTTTTGGGGGGAATCAGATACGCAGTATTTT. This sequence encodes CASSFWGESDTQYF.

The chain combines TRBV15 with TRBJ1-2; 7 bases match TRBD1. The germline gives CDR1 LNHNV, CDR2 YYDKDF (reference sequence). The V gene end was trimmed by 5 bases and the J gene end by 5 bases; junction bases not matched to a gene: 5. This CDR3 contains 13 residues. CDR3 sequence reads: CATSQGQKYGYTF. The DNA for the CDR3 is TGTGCCACCAGCCAGGGACAGAAATATGGCTACACCTTC. Variable domain in full (rest from reference TRBV15 and TRBJ1-2): DAMVIQNPRYQVTQFGKPVTLSCSQTLNHNVMYWYQQKSSQAPKLLFHYYDKDFNNEADTPDNFQSRRPNTSFCFLDIRSPGLGDTAMYLCATSQGQKYGYTFGSGTRLTVV.

The rearrangement links TRBV7-9 to TRBJ2-7, with D maybe TRBD1 (5 bases). The CDR3 runs to 13 residues. Germline values: CDR1 SEHNR, CDR2 FQNEAQ (reference sequence). Deletions cut 2 bases from V and 5 bases from J, with 10 bases between. The chain's CDR3 is CASSLQRGNEQYF. CDR3 in DNA: TGTGCCAGCAGCTTACAAAGGGGCAACGAGCAGTACTTC.

This chain joins TRBV7-9 and TRBJ2-3; D not certain. CDR3 length: 13 amino acids. Germline V gene data show CDR1 as SEHNR and CDR2 as FQNEAQ (reference sequence). Trimming removed 5 bases from V and 6 bases from J, with 12 bases in between. In DNA form, the CDR3 reads TGTGCCAGCAGCCCCCGACCGGTGGATACGCAGTATTTT. This encodes CASSPRPVDTQYF.

There are a few counts of this clone. This chain joins TRBV6-1 and TRBJ2-4, with D perhaps TRBD1 or TRBD2 (5 bases each). With 1 base removed from V and 1 base from J, the gap between germline ends came to 11 bases. The CDR3 covers 16 residues. Germline CDR1 and CDR2: MNHNS and SASEGT. CDR3 in amino acids: CASSEGGARAKNIQYF. Here the CDR3 DNA reads TGTGCCAGCAGTGAAGGAGGGGCGAGGGCCAAAAACATTCAGTACTTC.

In its sample, this clone was seen a few times. This rearrangement joins TRBV6-5 to TRBJ1-1; tentatively, D is TRBD1 (5 bases). This CDR3 comprises 12 residues. Germline CDR1 is MNHEY and CDR2 is SVGAGI. V lost 2 bases and J lost 6, with 7 bases in between. The CDR3 DNA reads as TGTGCCAGCAGTTACGGGGGACCTGAAGCTTTCTTT. Protein sequence: CASSYGGPEAFF.

This clone has a handful of counts. The chain links TRBV2 to TRBJ2-3; TRBD2 might be the D (5 bases). Looked up from germline, CDR1 is SNHLY and CDR2 is FYNNEI. This CDR3 comprises 14 residues. V lost 6 bases and J 1 base, leaving 11 bases between the germline ends. The CDR3 DNA follows: TGTGCCAGCAGGGCTGCGGGCCGCACAGATACGCAGTATTTT. Protein product: CASRAAGRTDTQYF.

The rearrangement uses TRBV30 and TRBJ1-1; no definite D call. Germline V gene sequence: CDR1 GTSNPN, CDR2 SVGIG (reference sequence). This CDR3 contains 11 residues. V lost 6 bases and J lost 8, with 13 bases in between. CDR3 nucleotides: TGTGCCTGCCACCGGAGGGAGGAAGCTTTCTTT. Protein product: CACHRREEAFF.

This chain links TRBV6-6 with TRBJ1-2; perhaps TRBD1 as D (5 bases). The CDR3 spans 14 residues. With 6 bases removed from V and 7 bases from J, the gap between germline ends came to 18 bases. Germline CDR1 reads MNHNY; CDR2 reads SVGAGI (reference sequence). The CDR3 loop reads CASRQSGPDGGYTF. CDR3 coding DNA: TGTGCCAGCAGGCAATCAGGGCCGGACGGTGGCTACACCTTC.

CDR3 nucleotides: TGTGCCAGCAGCTATGGTGCGGGGACCAACTATGGCTACACCTTC. This encodes CASSYGAGTNYGYTF. V usage is TRBV7-9 and J usage is TRBJ1-2, with D tentatively TRBD1 (5 bases). This CDR3 contains 15 residues. V was clipped by 4 bases and J by 2 bases, with 14 bases between them. Looked up from germline, CDR1 is SEHNR and CDR2 is FQNEAQ (reference sequence).